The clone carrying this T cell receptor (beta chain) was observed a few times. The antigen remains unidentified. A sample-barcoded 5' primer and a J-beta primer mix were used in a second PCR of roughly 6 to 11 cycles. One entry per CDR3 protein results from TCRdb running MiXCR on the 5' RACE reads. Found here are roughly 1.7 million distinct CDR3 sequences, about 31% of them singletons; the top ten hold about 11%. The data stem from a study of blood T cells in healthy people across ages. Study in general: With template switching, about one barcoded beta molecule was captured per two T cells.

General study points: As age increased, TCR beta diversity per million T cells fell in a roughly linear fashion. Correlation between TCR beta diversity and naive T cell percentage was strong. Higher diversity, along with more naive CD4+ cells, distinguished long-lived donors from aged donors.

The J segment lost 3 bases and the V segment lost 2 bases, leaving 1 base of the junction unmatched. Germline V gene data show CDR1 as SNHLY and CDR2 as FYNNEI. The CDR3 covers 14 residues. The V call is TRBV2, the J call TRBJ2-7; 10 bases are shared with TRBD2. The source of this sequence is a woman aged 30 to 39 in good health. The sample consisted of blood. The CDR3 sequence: CASSEWTSGYEQYF. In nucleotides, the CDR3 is TGTGCCAGCAGTGAATGGACTAGCGGCTACGAGCAGTACTTC. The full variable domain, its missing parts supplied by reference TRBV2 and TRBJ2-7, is EPEVTQTPSHQVTQMGQEVILRCVPISNHLYFYWYRQILGQKVEFLVSFYNNEISEKSEIFDDQFSVERPDGSNFTLKIRSTKLEDSAMYFCASSEWTSGYEQYFGPGTRLTVT.